This TCR beta chain was profiled in a study of T cell repertoires in cytomegalovirus infection. Study at large: Recently identified HLA-C-restricted CMV epitopes were used, and well-studied HLA-B-restricted CMV epitopes were used as well.

TCRdb ran MiXCR on the reads and lists one entry per CDR3 protein. The table lists some 920,000 distinct CDR3 sequences, around 32% of them singletons, with roughly 13% in the top ten. This clonotype has more than one count but fewer than ten. Its specificity is not known. The material sequenced was cultured CD8+ T cells from PBMCs, taken from culture after CMV antigen stimulation. The source of this sequence is a human donor in good health (CMV status not recorded). Some clones in this sample may be carry-over from other donors' samples.

CDR3 nucleotide sequence: TGTGCCAGCATGGGAGAACAGGGGATCACCTATGGCTACACCTTC. It translates to CASMGEQGITYGYTF. V usage is TRBV2 and J usage is TRBJ1-2; 7 bases match TRBD1. Germline CDR1 is SNHLY and CDR2 is FYNNEI. The V and J ends lost 7 bases and 4 bases, in that order; junction bases with no gene match: 12. The CDR3 is 15 amino acids.